This T cell receptor (beta chain) stems from a study of blood T cell repertoires in COVID-19. At the level of the study: The origin of the acute and convalescent COVID-19 samples was the United States, Italy and Spain. T cells, B-cell-depleted T cells, or PBMCs supplied cDNA or gDNA.

Original methodology: Amplification of reference gene primers was used by the study to estimate nucleated cell counts. Some clones are missing from TCRdb's copy, which holds only in-frame ones; the method was immunoSEQ multiplex PCR. V and J calls and clone size are copied from that table; D and trimming were computed from the DNA. The top ten hold 3% to 4% of the sample, which has roughly 250,000 clones, roughly three quarters seen once. The CDR3 extends over 14 amino acids. From germline, CDR1 is SGHVS and CDR2 FQNEAQ. J lost 4 bases, V lost 5 bases, and 3 bases had no gene match. The sequencing input was peripheral blood. The chain employs TRBV7-8 and TRBJ2-2, with 8 bases lining up with TRBD2. This TCR came from a woman between 40 and 50 years old with active or convalescent COVID-19. CDR3 in amino acids: CASSQAGGTGELFF. The DNA of the CDR3 is TGTGCCAGCAGCCAGGCGGGGGGCACCGGGGAGCTGTTTTTT.